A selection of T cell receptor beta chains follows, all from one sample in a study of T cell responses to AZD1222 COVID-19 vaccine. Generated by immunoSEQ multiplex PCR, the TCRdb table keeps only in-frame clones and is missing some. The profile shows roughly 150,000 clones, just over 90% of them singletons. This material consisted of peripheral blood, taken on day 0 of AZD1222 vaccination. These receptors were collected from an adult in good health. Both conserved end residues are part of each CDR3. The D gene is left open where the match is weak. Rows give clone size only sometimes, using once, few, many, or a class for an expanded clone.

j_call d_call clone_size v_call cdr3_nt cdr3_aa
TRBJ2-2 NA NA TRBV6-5 TGTGCCAGCAGTTACTTCGGGGTAGAAACCGGGGAGCTGTTTTTT CASSYFGVETGELFF
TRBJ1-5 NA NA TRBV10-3 TGTGCCATCAGAACCTCGAAGGGGGTACGCGATCAGCCCCAGCATTTT CAIRTSKGVRDQPQHF
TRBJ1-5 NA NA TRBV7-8 TGTGCCAGCAGCTTATCCAGGGGAGAGGCCCCCCAGCATTTT CASSLSRGEAPQHF
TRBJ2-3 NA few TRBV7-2 TGTGCCAGCAGCCCCGGACAGAGTGGGACAGATACGCAGTATTTT CASSPGQSGTDTQYF
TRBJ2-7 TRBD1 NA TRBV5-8 TGTGCCAGCAGCTTGGTGGGGGACAGGGCCTACGAGCAGTACTTC CASSLVGDRAYEQYF
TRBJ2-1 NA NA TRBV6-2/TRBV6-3 TGTGCCAGCAGCTCCCGGGCACTCTACAATGAGCAGTTCTTC CASSSRALYNEQFF
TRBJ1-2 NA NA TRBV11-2 TGTGCCAGCAGCCGACCGGACAGAAACTATGGCTACACCTTC CASSRPDRNYGYTF
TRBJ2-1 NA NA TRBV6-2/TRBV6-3 TGTGCCAGCAGACCTGGGGGGGGCCCAGAGGGTGAGCAGTTCTTC CASRPGGGPEGEQFF
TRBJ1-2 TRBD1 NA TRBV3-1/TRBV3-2 TGTGCCAGCAGCCGCGATACAGGGGAATTCTATGGCTACACCTTC CASSRDTGEFYGYTF
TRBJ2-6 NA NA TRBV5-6 TGTGCCAGCAGCCTGGGACTGTACTCTGGGGCCAACGTCCTGACTTTC CASSLGLYSGANVLTF
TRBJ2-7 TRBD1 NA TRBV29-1 TGCAGCGTCACTCCGGGACAGGGATACTACGAGCAGTACTTC CSVTPGQGYYEQYF
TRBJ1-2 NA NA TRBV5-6 TGTGCCAGCAGTCAATCCCAGGTTCTTCAGTTATATGGCTACACCTTC CASSQSQVLQLYGYTF
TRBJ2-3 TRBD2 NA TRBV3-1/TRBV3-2 TGTGCCAGCAGCCAGCCGGGAGGGCCTGTAGATACGCAGTATTTT CASSQPGGPVDTQYF
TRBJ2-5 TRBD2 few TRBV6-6 TGTGCCAGCAGTTACTCAATAGCGGGTCAAGAGACCCAGTACTTC CASSYSIAGQETQYF
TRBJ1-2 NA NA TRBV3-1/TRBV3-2 TGTGCCAGCAGCCAAGAGTACGGTGGCTACACCTTC CASSQEYGGYTF
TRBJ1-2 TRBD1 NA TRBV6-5 TGTGCCACGGTACAGGGGACATCTAACTATGGCTACACCTTC CATVQGTSNYGYTF
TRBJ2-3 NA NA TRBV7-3 TGTGCCAGCAGCTTAAAGGTTGGGGCGCCGGATACGCAGTATTTT CASSLKVGAPDTQYF
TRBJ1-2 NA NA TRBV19 TGTGCCAGTAGTAGGGCTAAAGCTAACTATGGCTACACCTTC CASSRAKANYGYTF
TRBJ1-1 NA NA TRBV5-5 TGTGCCAGCAGCTTCACGGGAAGGGCGGGGACTGAAGCTTTCTTT CASSFTGRAGTEAFF
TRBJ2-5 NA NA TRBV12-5 TGTGCTAGTGGTAGAGCTAGGGAAGAAGAGACCCAGTACTTC CASGRAREEETQYF
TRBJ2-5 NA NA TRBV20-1 TGCAGTGCTAGTACGAGGGCTGGTCGGAAACAGACCCAGTACTTC CSASTRAGRKQTQYF
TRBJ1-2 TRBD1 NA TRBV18 TGTGCCAGCTCACCCGGACAGGGGGCGAACTATGGCTACACCTTC CASSPGQGANYGYTF
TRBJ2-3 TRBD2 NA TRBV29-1 TGCAGCGCCGTACCTCGGGAGGGGACGCAGTATTTT CSAVPREGTQYF
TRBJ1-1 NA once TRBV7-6 TGTGCCAGCAGCTCCCAACGGAACACTGAAGCTTTCTTT CASSSQRNTEAFF
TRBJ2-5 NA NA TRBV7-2 TGTGCCAGCAGCTTATTCAGGGGCGAGGCCCAGTACTTC CASSLFRGEAQYF
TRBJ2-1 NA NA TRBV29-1 TGCAGCGTTGGCCAGGGGAGTAATGAGCAGTTCTTC CSVGQGSNEQFF
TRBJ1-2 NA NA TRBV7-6 TGTGCCAGCAGCTCGGTCCCTTACAGGGCCAGAGGCTATGGCTACACCTTC CASSSVPYRARGYGYTF
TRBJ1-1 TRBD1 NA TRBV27 TGTGCCAGCAGGGACAGGGCGGGTACTGAAGCTTTCTTT CASRDRAGTEAFF
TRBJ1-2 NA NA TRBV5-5 TGTGCCAGCACCGGGGGTAACTATGGCTACACCTTC CASTGGNYGYTF
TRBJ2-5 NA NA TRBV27 TGTGCCAGCAGTCCCATTATATCGGAGACCCAGTACTTC CASSPIISETQYF
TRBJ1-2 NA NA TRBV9 TGTGCCAGCAGCGTAGATAAACTTCCCCATGGCTACACCTTC CASSVDKLPHGYTF
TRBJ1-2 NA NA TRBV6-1 TGTGCCAGCAGTGAACAGGGGAGGGCGGACTATGGCTACACCTTC CASSEQGRADYGYTF
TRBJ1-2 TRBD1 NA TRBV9 TGTGCCAGCAGCTCGGGACAGGGTCCCTATGGCTACACCTTC CASSSGQGPYGYTF
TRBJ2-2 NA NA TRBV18 TGTGCCAGCTCACCAGTAGTGGCTAGCGCGAACACCGGGGAGCTGTTTTTT CASSPVVASANTGELFF
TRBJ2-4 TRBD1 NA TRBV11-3 TGTGCCAGCAGCACCGGGACAGGGGGCGACATTCAGTACTTC CASSTGTGGDIQYF
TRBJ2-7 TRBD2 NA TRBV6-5 TGTGCCAGCAGGAAGACTAGCGGGGGGGCAGGCGAGCAGTACTTC CASRKTSGGAGEQYF
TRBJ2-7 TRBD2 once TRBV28 TGTGCCAGCAGTTTAGGTGGGGCTAGCGGGGCCACCTACGAGCAGTACTTC CASSLGGASGATYEQYF
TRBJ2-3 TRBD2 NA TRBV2 TGTGCCAGCATCTTAGCGGGAGTGTTAGTAAGCACAGATACGCAGTATTTT CASILAGVLVSTDTQYF
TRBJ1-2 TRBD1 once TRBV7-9 TGTGCCAGCAGCAAAGGACAGGGGACTTATGGCTACACCTTC CASSKGQGTYGYTF
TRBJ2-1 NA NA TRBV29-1 TGCAGCGTTGAACCCCCGGAGGGGGGTTACAATGAGCAGTTCTTC CSVEPPEGGYNEQFF
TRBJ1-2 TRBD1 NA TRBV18 TGTGCCAGCTCACCGTCCGACAGGGACTATGGCTACACCTTC CASSPSDRDYGYTF
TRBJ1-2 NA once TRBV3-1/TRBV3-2 TGTGCCAGCACACAAAGAGGGGTCGACTATGGCTACACCTTC CASTQRGVDYGYTF
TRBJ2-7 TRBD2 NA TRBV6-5 TGTGCCAACAATCTTTCGGCTAGCGGGAGATACGAGCAGTACTTC CANNLSASGRYEQYF
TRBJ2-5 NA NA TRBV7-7 TGTGCTAGCAGCGAGGGCGGAATAGGAGGAGAAGAGACCCAGTACTTC CASSEGGIGGEETQYF
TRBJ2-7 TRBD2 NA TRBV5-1 TGCGCCAGCAGCTTGGGGACTAGCGGACTCTACGAGCAGTACTTC CASSLGTSGLYEQYF
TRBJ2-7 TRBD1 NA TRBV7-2 TGTGCCAGCTCCCCAAAGGCTCTGGGACAGAACTACGAGCAGTACTTC CASSPKALGQNYEQYF